The subject of this entry is one TCR beta chain. The sample comes from a study of blood T cell repertoires in COVID-19. Study-wide context: Sites across the United States, Italy and Spain contributed samples from acute and convalescent COVID-19. Nucleic acid was either cDNA or gDNA, and it came from T cells, B-cell-depleted T cells, or PBMCs.

This CDR3 is built from 13 residues. V was pared by 1 base and J by 7 bases, with 7 bases between. Germline CDR1 is MNHNS and CDR2 is SASEGT. How the authors handled the data: Amplification of reference gene primers was used by the study to estimate nucleated cell counts. Sequencing was performed with immunoSEQ multiplex PCR; in TCRdb, only in-frame clones are kept and a portion is missing. V, J and clone size were drawn from that table, and D and trimming were deduced from the DNA. In the table there are approximately 130,000 clones, about 90% of which are singletons. Sequenced material: peripheral blood. This sequence was found in a man over 45 with active COVID-19. The chain is built from TRBV6-1 and TRBJ1-4, with D perhaps matching TRBD1 (5 bases). This chain's CDR3 is CASSEERGEKLFF. The CDR3 DNA sequence: TGTGCCAGCAGTGAAGAAAGGGGTGAAAAACTGTTTTTT.